This T cell receptor (beta chain) was obtained from a study of T cells in Graves' hyperthyroidism and ophthalmopathy. For the study at large: Peripheral blood draws took place at initial diagnosis, ahead of any treatment.

Hyperthyroidism, newly diagnosed and lasting under 2 months, affected patients aged 18 to 65. Diagnoses were made from clinical symptoms, serum measures (thyroxine and TRAb), thyroid ultrasound and orbital computed tomography. Fresh peripheral blood, around 10 ml of it, supplied the PBMCs. V gave up 0 bases and J gave up 3 bases; unmatched junction bases: 6. The length of the CDR3 is 16 residues. The germline CDR1 and CDR2 sequences are MNHNS and SASEGT. Many counts were recorded for this clonotype. RNA transcripts provided the source from which TCR beta CDR3 regions were amplified. With the HTBI primer set, the TCR CDR3 went through a first round of RT-PCR. TCRdb reprocessed the multiplex PCR reads via MiXCR and lists one record per CDR3 protein. The repertoire holds approximately 400,000 distinct CDR3 sequences, with 15% as singletons.

The sequencing input was blood. The genes are TRBV6-1 and TRBJ1-1, with 8 positions matching TRBD1. The TCR was taken from a woman aged 25 to 39 with Graves' hyperthyroidism. CDR3 region: CASSEAQGAPHTEAFF. DNA for the CDR3: TGTGCCAGCAGTGAAGCTCAGGGGGCGCCGCACACTGAAGCTTTCTTT.